These T cell receptor beta chains were read from a single sample in a study of OX40 agonist ivuxolimab in advanced cancers. The method was immunoSEQ multiplex PCR; TCRdb's version includes in-frame clones alone and lacks a portion of them. In the table there are 85,000 to 100,000 clones, 94% of which are singletons. Sequences were derived from CD4+ or CD8+ T cells sorted from blood, sampled in a trial of the OX40 agonist ivuxolimab. The receptors were gathered from an adult with an advanced solid tumor such as melanoma, head and neck, liver or kidney cancer. Both conserved end residues are trimmed from each CDR3.

TRBV19	TRBJ2-1	ASSTRLAGNEQF
TRBV19	TRBJ1-5	ASSIRKGGSNQPQH
TRBV30	TRBJ2-7	AWSVLTSWGVYEQY
TRBV2	TRBJ1-1	ASRNRDRANTEAF
TRBV29-1	TRBJ1-2	SVAKTGYT
TRBV25-1	TRBJ2-2	ASSDGQGAGTGELF
TRBV5-1	TRBJ2-1	ASSLRQGRYNEQF
TRBV18	TRBJ2-3	ASSRAGTRVDTQY
TRBV11-1	TRBJ2-4	ARQKNIQY
TRBV4-3	TRBJ1-1	ASSQEGGIGQVIAEAF
TRBV5-4	TRBJ2-7	ASSLDLPVGEQY
TRBV2	TRBJ2-1	ASSPDSNEQF
TRBV6-1	TRBJ1-5	ASSEAWGGDWEPQH
TRBV11-2	TRBJ1-4	ASSLALGGSEKLF
TRBV4-3	TRBJ2-1	ASSQDAVGGYNEQF
TRBV25-1	TRBJ1-2	ASRGQGGGYGYT
TRBV11-2	TRBJ2-7	ASSWGPTGSYEQY
TRBV5-4	TRBJ2-5	ASSFQIQETQY
TRBV19	TRBJ1-2	ASSPPGHIANYGYT
TRBV11-2	TRBJ1-1	ASSLGTVNTEAF
TRBV2	TRBJ1-4	ASSGQGTNEKLF
TRBV7-2	TRBJ2-7	ASSGPGQGKAYEQY
TRBV6-1	TRBJ1-4	ASRAQGRNEKLF
TRBV10-1	TRBJ2-2	ASSEEGRVNGELF
TRBV7-3	TRBJ2-2	ASSDKGGTGVYTGELF
TRBV6-5	TRBJ1-2	ASSPAVKYGYT
TRBV7-9	TRBJ1-2	ASSLQDNYGYT
TRBV11-1	TRBJ2-7	ASTTSGNSYEQY